This record concerns one T cell receptor (beta chain) sequence. Its target is not known. The sample is drawn from a study of T-cell reconstitution after alpha-beta-depleted transplantation in children. This sample's TCRbeta library carried unique molecular identifier barcodes. TCRdb passed the PCR reads through MiXCR, listing each CDR3 protein once. This table holds under 100,000 distinct CDR3 sequences, roughly 16% found once. Germline V CDR1 and CDR2: LGHNA, YNFKEQ. V was shortened by 0 bases and J by 0 bases, with 15 bases between the two germline ends. The CDR3 extends over 18 amino acids. General study results and limits: Expanded graft clones, several hundred of them, were reportedly the source of alpha-beta T cells about two months after transplant. After one year, T-cell counts and TCRbeta diversity mostly came from new T cells.

The starting material was PBMCs, mostly from graft donor cells, obtained 180 days after TCRalphabeta/CD19-depleted stem cell transplant. The J gene is TRBJ2-4, the V gene TRBV4-2, with D unclear. This TCR came from a male patient aged 2-10 years who had a stem cell transplant for acute lymphoblastic leukemia, so the T cells may come from the graft donor. Here the CDR3 DNA reads TGTGCCAGCAGCCAAGACACGATTATATCCGTAGCCAAAAACATTCAGTACTTC. Protein: CASSQDTIISVAKNIQYF.